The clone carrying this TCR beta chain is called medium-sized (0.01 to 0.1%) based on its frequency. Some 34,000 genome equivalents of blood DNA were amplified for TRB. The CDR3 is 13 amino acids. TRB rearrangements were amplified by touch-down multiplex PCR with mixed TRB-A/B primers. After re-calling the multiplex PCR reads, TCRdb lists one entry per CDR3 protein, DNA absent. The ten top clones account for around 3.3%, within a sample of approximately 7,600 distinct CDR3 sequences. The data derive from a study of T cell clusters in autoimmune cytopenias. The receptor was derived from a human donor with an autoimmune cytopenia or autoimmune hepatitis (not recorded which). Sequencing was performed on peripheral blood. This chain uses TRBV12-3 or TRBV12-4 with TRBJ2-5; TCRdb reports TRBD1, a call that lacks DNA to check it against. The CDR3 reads CASSFPGYGTQYF.